The T cell receptor beta chain described here comes from a study of blood T cells in healthy people across ages. V was clipped by 5 bases and J by 5 bases, with 7 bases between them. This CDR3 contains 11 residues. The germline V gene has CDR1 MNHEY and CDR2 SMNVEV (reference sequence). Concerning this clonotype: What it binds is not known.

Next came a second PCR, run for about 7 to 12 cycles, which used a sample-barcoded 5' primer along with a J-beta primer mix. TCRdb used MiXCR to reprocess the 5' RACE reads, holding one entry per CDR3 protein. This table has hundreds of thousands of distinct CDR3 sequences, approximately 21% appearing once. Broader study findings: Diversity figures based on one million T cells were deemed too low.

This chain connects TRBV27 to TRBJ2-7; D gene unclear. Sequences were obtained from blood. The receptor was isolated from a man aged 70 or older in good health. CDR3 in amino acids: CASSHSDEQYF. The DNA for the CDR3 is TGTGCCAGCAGTCACAGCGACGAGCAGTACTTC.